These 18 T cell receptor beta chains came from one sample sequenced in a study of T cell changes during pregnancy in multiple sclerosis. Clones were sequenced by immunoSEQ multiplex PCR, and TCRdb holds only the in-frame ones, with some missing. The repertoire holds 90,000 or so clones, with approximately 90% as singletons. Sequencing was performed on PBMCs, taken in the first trimester of pregnancy. Receptor source: a female donor in good health, serving as a control in a pregnancy study. Some clones in this sample may be carry-over from other donors' samples.

This CDR3 reads CASSSGATGPNYGYTF. Written as DNA, the CDR3 is TGTGCCAGCAGCTCAGGAGCAACAGGGCCCAACTATGGCTACACCTTC. This chain joins TRBV11-2 and TRBJ1-2; TRBD1 might be the D (6 bases). V lost 4 bases, J lost 2 bases, and 17 bases lay in between. This CDR3 is 16 amino acids long. Germline CDR1 is SGHAT and CDR2 is FQNNGV.

This clone was seen just once. This chain joins TRBV4-1 and TRBJ2-7; 8 nucleotides align to TRBD2. The germline V gene encodes CDR1 MGHRA and CDR2 YSYEKL. This CDR3 spans 16 amino acids. Germline trimming cut 3 bases from V and 1 base from J; bases unmatched to any gene: 8. Here the CDR3 reads CASSQEAGALSYEQYF. The CDR3 DNA reads TGCGCCAGCAGCCAGGAAGCGGGGGCCCTGTCCTACGAGCAGTACTTC.

The J gene is TRBJ2-2, the V gene TRBV11-3; TRBD2 aligns across 11 bases. J lost 5 bases, V lost 3 bases, and 14 bases had no gene match. This CDR3 is 19 amino acids long. Germline assignment: CDR1 SGHNT and CDR2 YENEEA. As DNA, the CDR3 is TGTGCCAGCAGCTTCGACAAGACTAGCGGGGCTTCTAGGACCGGGGAGCTGTTTTTT. This gives the protein CASSFDKTSGASRTGELFF.

The rearrangement joins TRBV18 to TRBJ2-7; D is uncertain. The CDR3 runs 13 residues. Germline V gives CDR1 KGHSH, CDR2 LQKENI. V gave up 2 bases and J gave up 6 bases, with 11 bases separating them. CDR3 region: CASSPTRSREQYF. The CDR3 bases are TGTGCCAGCTCACCAACCCGGTCCCGCGAGCAGTACTTC.

CDR3 bases: TGTGCCAGCAGCCCAGGGTATGGCTACACCTTC. It codes for CASSPGYGYTF. This chain connects TRBV7-6 to TRBJ1-2; D may be TRBD1 (5 bases). The germline V gene encodes CDR1 SGHVS and CDR2 FNYEAQ. V gave up 5 bases and J gave up 5 bases, with 6 bases separating them. The CDR3 is 11 amino acids.

J is TRBJ2-4 and V is TRBV5-1, with D possibly being TRBD1 (6 bases). CDR3 length: 17 amino acids. The V end was cut by 4 bases, the J end by 1 base, with 18 bases between. The germline CDR1 and CDR2 sequences are SGHRS and YFSETQ. CDR3 nucleotides: TGCGCCAGCAGCCGAGCCGTCACAGGGAATGCCAAAAACATTCAGTACTTC. Amino acid sequence: CASSRAVTGNAKNIQYF.

V gene TRBV27 combines with J gene TRBJ2-2, with 7 bases lining up with TRBD1. The V segment lost 0 bases and the J segment 1 base; nucleotides outside the gene matches: 2. This CDR3 has 16 residues. The germline V gene encodes CDR1 MNHEY and CDR2 SMNVEV (reference sequence). This CDR3 reads CASSLSWTGNTGELFF. The CDR3 bases are TGTGCCAGCAGTTTATCCTGGACAGGGAACACCGGGGAGCTGTTTTTT.

The chain employs TRBV15 and TRBJ2-3, with D unclear. Trimming pared 0 bases from V and 3 bases from J, leaving 4 bases between. The germline gives CDR1 LNHNV, CDR2 YYDKDF (reference sequence). The CDR3 runs 13 residues. CDR3 region: CATSRERTDTQYF. CDR3 coding DNA: TGTGCCACCAGCAGAGAGAGAACAGATACGCAGTATTTT.

The chain employs TRBV27 and TRBJ1-2; D uncertain. CDR1 and CDR2 (germline): MNHEY, SMNVEV (reference sequence). CDR3 size: 17 residues. V was pared by 5 bases and J by 0 bases, with 19 bases between. The CDR3 is CASSPIIGSPTNYGYTF. In DNA, the CDR3 is TGTGCCAGCAGTCCCATCATCGGTTCCCCTACTAACTATGGCTACACCTTC.

V is TRBV12-5 and J is TRBJ2-1; 8 nucleotides match TRBD2. Per the germline V gene, CDR1 is LGHNT and CDR2 is FRNRAP. The CDR3 is 17 amino acids. V was pared by 2 bases and J by 8 bases, with 14 bases of the junction left unmatched. The CDR3 reads CASGLLWTSLDVDEQFF. The CDR3 DNA follows: TGTGCTAGTGGTTTGCTTTGGACTAGCCTAGATGTGGATGAGCAGTTCTTC.

This clone was counted only a few times. The rearrangement uses TRBV7-9 and TRBJ1-1; D may be TRBD1 (5 bases). The germline gives CDR1 SEHNR, CDR2 FQNEAQ (reference sequence). Trimming took off 8 bases at V and 0 bases at J, with 10 bases between the two ends. This CDR3 has 13 amino acids. In DNA, the CDR3 is TGTGCCAGCGCGGGGGAGGTGAACACTGAAGCTTTCTTT. Translation gives CASAGEVNTEAFF. The variable domain in full, completed from reference TRBV7-9 and TRBJ1-1, reads DTGVSQNPRHKITKRGQNVTFRCDPISEHNRLYWYRQTLGQGPEFLTYFQNEAQLEKSRLLSDRFSAERPKGSFSTLEIQRTEQGDSAMYLCASAGEVNTEAFFGQGTRLTVV.

CDR3 region: CASSFGQGAEKLFF. As DNA, the CDR3 is TGCGCCAGCAGCTTCGGACAGGGGGCGGAAAAACTGTTTTTT. The V and J genes are TRBV5-1 and TRBJ1-4; 11 positions match TRBD1. Trimming cost V 2 bases and J 8 bases; bases outside gene matches: 2. From germline, CDR1 is SGHRS and CDR2 YFSETQ. CDR3 length: 14 amino acids.

The V call is TRBV7-2, the J call TRBJ2-7; 12 bases agree with TRBD2. CDR3 length: 16 amino acids. Looked up from germline, CDR1 is SGHTA and CDR2 is FQGNSA. V shed 3 bases and J 5 bases; nucleotides not matched to a gene: 8. The CDR3 DNA reads as TGTGCCAGCAGCTTCGAAACTAGCGGGAGGAGAAACGAGCAGTACTTC. Residues: CASSFETSGRRNEQYF. Full variable domain (missing parts from reference TRBV7-2 and TRBJ2-7): GAGVSQSPSNKVTEKGKDVELRCDPISGHTALYWYRQSLGQGLEFLIYFQGNSAPDKSGLPSDRFSAERTGGSVSTLTIQRTQQEDSAVYLCASSFETSGRRNEQYFGPGTRLTVT.

The CDR3 loop reads CASSETSGHTDTQYF. The CDR3 region has the DNA TGCGCCAGCAGCGAGACTAGCGGGCACACAGATACGCAGTATTTT. The gene calls are TRBV10-1 and TRBJ2-3; 10 nucleotides match TRBD2. The V segment lost 6 bases and the J segment 2 bases; nucleotides outside the gene matches: 5. CDR3 length: 15 residues. Germline-derived CDR1 and CDR2 are WNHNN and SYGVQD (reference sequence).

This clone came up a few times. Other nucleotide sequences in the sample specify the same CDR3. The V gene is TRBV14, the J gene TRBJ2-2; a possible D gene is TRBD2 (5 bases). This CDR3 region has 15 residues. Trimming removed 0 bases from V and 1 base from J, with 6 bases in between. Germline V gene lookup returns CDR1 SGHDN and CDR2 FVKESK. Here the CDR3 reads CASSQELGNTGELFF. The DNA of the CDR3 is TGTGCCAGCAGCCAAGAACTAGGGAACACCGGGGAGCTGTTTTTT.

This sequence joins TRBV15 and TRBJ1-2, with TRBD1 identical over 7 bases. Germline assignment: CDR1 LNHNV and CDR2 YYDKDF (reference sequence). V shed 0 bases, J shed 4 bases, and the junction held 8 bases outside the gene matches. The CDR3 is made up of 16 amino acids. In nucleotides, the CDR3 is TGTGCCACCAGCAGAGATGGCAGGGGGATAAGCTATGGCTACACCTTC. Its protein is CATSRDGRGISYGYTF. Based on the CDR3 plus reference TRBV15 and TRBJ1-2, the full variable domain is DAMVIQNPRYQVTQFGKPVTLSCSQTLNHNVMYWYQQKSSQAPKLLFHYYDKDFNNEADTPDNFQSRRPNTSFCFLDIRSPGLGDTAMYLCATSRDGRGISYGYTFGSGTRLTVV.

The genes are TRBV6-4 and TRBJ2-2; tentatively, D is TRBD2 (5 bases). Germline V lookup: CDR1 MRHNA, CDR2 SNTAGT. The CDR3 consists of 14 residues. V was shortened by 4 bases and J by 8 bases, with 14 bases between the two germline ends. The CDR3, as DNA: TGTGCCAGCAGTGTCAGCCCTGGGGAGGGGGAGCTGTTTTTT. It translates to CASSVSPGEGELFF.

This rearrangement joins TRBV14 to TRBJ2-7, with 8 nucleotides matching TRBD1. The CDR3 consists of 15 residues. V shed 1 base, J shed 7 bases, and the junction held 9 bases outside the gene matches. Germline lookup yields CDR1 SGHDN and CDR2 FVKESK. The CDR3 nucleotides are TGTGCCAGCAGCCAAGTTGGCAGGGGGCGTTGGGAGCAGTACTTC. Encoded protein: CASSQVGRGRWEQYF.